One and the same sample provided the 10 T cell receptor beta chains below, sequenced in a study of blood T cell repertoires in COVID-19. The table came from immunoSEQ multiplex PCR; TCRdb's copy has only in-frame clones and leaves some out. Seen here are around 300,000 clones, roughly 89% observed once, and the top ten hold 1.9%. The sample taken for sequencing was PBMCs or T cells enriched from blood (not recorded which). The receptors come from a woman aged 55 to 70 who had recovered from COVID-19.

This sequence joins TRBV30 and TRBJ1-2; a possible D gene is TRBD1 (5 bases). The CDR3 is 13 residues long. CDR1 is GTSNPN and CDR2 is SVGIG in the germline V gene (reference sequence). Trimming left V 0 bases short and J 3 bases short, with 8 bases between. CDR3: CAWSVRGYYGYTF. The CDR3 nucleotides are TGTGCCTGGAGTGTAAGGGGTTACTATGGCTACACCTTC.

DNA for the CDR3: TGCAGCGTTGCGTCAGGGGCTGAAAAACTGTTTTTT. Protein: CSVASGAEKLFF. The J gene is TRBJ1-4, the V gene TRBV29-1; D is possibly TRBD1 (6 bases). The V gene's germline CDR1 is SQVTM and CDR2 ANQGSEA. The CDR3 loop spans 12 amino acids. V gave up 4 bases and J gave up 7 bases, with 10 bases separating them.

The chain joins TRBV4-1 to TRBJ1-1; D remains unclear. The V end was cut by 2 bases, the J end by 3 bases, with 7 bases between. Germline lookup yields CDR1 MGHRA and CDR2 YSYEKL. CDR3 length equals 13 residues. The CDR3, as DNA: TGCGCCAGCAGCCAATTGGAGCACACTGAAGCTTTCTTT. Translation: CASSQLEHTEAFF.

This chain links TRBV18 with TRBJ2-1, with a possible D match to TRBD2 (6 bases). The CDR3 length is 14 residues. In germline, CDR1 is KGHSH, CDR2 LQKENI. With 3 bases removed from V and 5 bases from J, the gap between germline ends came to 11 bases. This CDR3 reads CASSPGTFNNEQFF. The DNA for the CDR3 is TGTGCCAGCTCACCCGGGACTTTCAACAATGAGCAGTTCTTC. Supplemented by reference TRBV18 and TRBJ2-1, the full variable domain reads NAGVMQNPRHLVRRRGQEARLRCSPMKGHSHVYWYRQLPEEGLKFMVYLQKENIIDESGMPKERFSAEFPKEGPSILRIQQVVRGDSAAYFCASSPGTFNNEQFFGPGTRLTVL.

The V call is TRBV7-9, the J call TRBJ2-1; 8 bases agree with TRBD2. This CDR3 contains 17 residues. CDR1 and CDR2 (germline): SEHNR, FQNEAQ (reference sequence). The V and J ends lost 1 base and 5 bases, in that order; junction bases with no gene match: 10. The CDR3, as DNA: TGTGCCAGCAGCTTAGTAGGAGCGGGGGCCCTCGACAATGAGCAGTTCTTC. Translation gives CASSLVGAGALDNEQFF. The whole variable domain, remainder taken from reference TRBV7-9 and TRBJ2-1, is DTGVSQNPRHKITKRGQNVTFRCDPISEHNRLYWYRQTLGQGPEFLTYFQNEAQLEKSRLLSDRFSAERPKGSFSTLEIQRTEQGDSAMYLCASSLVGAGALDNEQFFGPGTRLTVL.

For the CDR3, the DNA is TGTGCCAGCAGCTTAGGCCTCGGGGAGCTGTTTTTT. Encoded protein: CASSLGLGELFF. V usage is TRBV7-3 and J usage is TRBJ2-2; no definite D call. Germline V gives CDR1 SGHTA, CDR2 FQGTGA. This CDR3 is 12 amino acids long. V lost 2 bases and J 7 bases, leaving 5 bases between the germline ends.

The chain employs TRBV27 and TRBJ1-2; possibly TRBD1 for D (5 bases). V was cut by 7 bases and J by 2 bases, with 17 bases left in between. Germline V gene sequence: CDR1 MNHEY, CDR2 SMNVEV (reference sequence). The CDR3 runs to 15 residues. CDR3 sequence reads: CASTLWAGYNYGYTF. The CDR3 DNA reads TGTGCCAGCACCCTATGGGCAGGGTACAACTATGGCTACACCTTC.

This sequence joins TRBV28 and TRBJ2-1, with D perhaps TRBD2 (6 bases). Germline lookup yields CDR1 MDHEN and CDR2 SYDVKM. The CDR3 sequence is 15 residues long. V lost 4 bases to trimming and J lost 4 bases, with 14 bases between them. CDR3 bases: TGTGCCAGCAGTTCATCGACTAGGGGATACAATGAGCAGTTCTTC. Translation gives CASSSSTRGYNEQFF. Supplemented by reference TRBV28 and TRBJ2-1, the full variable domain reads DVKVTQSSRYLVKRTGEKVFLECVQDMDHENMFWYRQDPGLGLRLIYFSYDVKMKEKGDIPEGYSVSREKKERFSLILESASTNQTSMYLCASSSSTRGYNEQFFGPGTRLTVL.

This clone was detected only a few times. The rearrangement joins TRBV6-4 to TRBJ2-3, with D possibly matching TRBD1 (6 bases). This CDR3 has 14 residues. The V end was cut by 6 bases, the J end by 4 bases, with 14 bases between. CDR1 and CDR2 (germline): MRHNA, SNTAGT. The CDR3 reads CASSVGTGSDTQYF. The CDR3 coding sequence is TGTGCCAGCAGCGTTGGAACAGGGTCAGATACGCAGTATTTT.

This chain connects TRBV29-1 to TRBJ2-3; D may be TRBD2 (5 bases). V lost 2 bases, J lost 1 base, and 7 bases lay in between. CDR3 length: 13 amino acids. Germline-derived CDR1 and CDR2 are SQVTM and ANQGSEA. The CDR3 sequence: CSVEQRRTDTQYF. CDR3 DNA sequence: TGCAGCGTTGAACAGCGGCGCACAGATACGCAGTATTTT.